The source of this T cell receptor (beta chain) is a study of identical twins. Overall study findings and caveats: The more abundant beta clonotypes in cord blood had fewer insertions, and memory repertoires did not show this.

This CDR3 spans 15 amino acids. In germline, CDR1 is SGHDT, CDR2 YYEEEE. V lost 2 bases, J lost 2 bases, and 4 bases stayed unmatched. With respect to this clonotype: Its antigen remains unidentified.

The cDNA had a unique molecular identifier and a template-switch universal primer site. TCRdb reprocessed the 5' RACE reads via MiXCR and lists one record per CDR3 protein. The sample holds approximately 300,000 distinct CDR3 sequences, 8.5% to 9.5% seen once. This sample was shared with a second study, whose subject was yellow fever vaccine responses in identical twins.

The J gene is TRBJ2-5, the V gene TRBV5-6; 9 bases line up with TRBD1. The sequenced sample consisted of CD8+ T cells sorted from blood. This clonotype was sampled from a woman aged 18-30 years in good health. The DNA for the CDR3 is TGTGCCAGCAGCTTAGGACAGGGGAAGCAAGAGACCCAGTACTTC. Its translation is CASSLGQGKQETQYF.